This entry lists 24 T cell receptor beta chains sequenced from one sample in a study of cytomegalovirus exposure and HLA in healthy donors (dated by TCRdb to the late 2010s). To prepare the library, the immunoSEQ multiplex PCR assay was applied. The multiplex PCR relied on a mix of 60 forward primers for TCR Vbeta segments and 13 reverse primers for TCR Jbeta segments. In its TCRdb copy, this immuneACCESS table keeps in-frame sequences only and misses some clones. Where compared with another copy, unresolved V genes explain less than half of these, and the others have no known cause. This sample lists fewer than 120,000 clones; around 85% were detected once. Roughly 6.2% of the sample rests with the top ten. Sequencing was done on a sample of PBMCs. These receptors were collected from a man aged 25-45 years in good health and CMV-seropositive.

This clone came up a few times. CDR3: CASRTTGGTTEAFF. The CDR3 region has the DNA TGTGCCAGCAGGACGACAGGGGGTACCACTGAAGCTTTCTTT. The rearrangement uses TRBV27 and TRBJ1-1, with 9 positions matching TRBD1. The CDR3 covers 14 residues. Germline CDR1 and CDR2: MNHEY and SMNVEV (reference sequence). J was trimmed by 4 bases and V by 6 bases; bases with no gene match: 6.

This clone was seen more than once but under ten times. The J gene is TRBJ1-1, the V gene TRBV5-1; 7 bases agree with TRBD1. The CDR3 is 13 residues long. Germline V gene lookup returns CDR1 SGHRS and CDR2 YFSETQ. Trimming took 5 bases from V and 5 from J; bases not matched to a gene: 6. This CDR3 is CASRDDRATEAFF. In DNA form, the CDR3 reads TGCGCCAGCAGAGATGACAGGGCGACTGAAGCTTTCTTT.

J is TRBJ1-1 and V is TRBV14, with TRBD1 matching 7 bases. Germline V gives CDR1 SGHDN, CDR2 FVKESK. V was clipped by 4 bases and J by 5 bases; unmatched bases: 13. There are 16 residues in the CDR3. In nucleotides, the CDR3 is TGTGCCAGCAGCCTGGGGGACAGAGGGCTCCGGACTGAAGCTTTCTTT. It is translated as CASSLGDRGLRTEAFF.

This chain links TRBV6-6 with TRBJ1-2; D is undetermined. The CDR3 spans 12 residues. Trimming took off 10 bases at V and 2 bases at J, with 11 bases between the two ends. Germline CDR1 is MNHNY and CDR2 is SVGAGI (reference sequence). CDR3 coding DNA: TGTGCCACCAAGTCCAGGAACTATGGCTACACCTTC. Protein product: CATKSRNYGYTF.

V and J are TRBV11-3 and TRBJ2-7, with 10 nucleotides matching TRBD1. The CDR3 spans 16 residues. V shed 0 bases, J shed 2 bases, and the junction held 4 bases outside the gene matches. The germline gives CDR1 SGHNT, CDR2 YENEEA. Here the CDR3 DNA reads TGTGCCAGCAGCTTAGAGAGGACAGGGGGTGCCTACGAGCAGTACTTC. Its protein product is CASSLERTGGAYEQYF.

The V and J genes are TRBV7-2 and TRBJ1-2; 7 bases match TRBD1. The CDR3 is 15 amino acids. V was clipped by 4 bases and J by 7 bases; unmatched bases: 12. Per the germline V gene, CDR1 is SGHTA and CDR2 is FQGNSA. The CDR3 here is CASSWGDGTEFGYTF. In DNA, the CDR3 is TGTGCCAGCAGCTGGGGGGATGGGACAGAATTTGGCTACACCTTC.

CDR3 sequence (DNA): TGCGCCAGCAGCCAGGACAGGGGGCTTCTTGGGGAGACCCAGTACTTC. As protein: CASSQDRGLLGETQYF. V gene TRBV4-3 combines with J gene TRBJ2-5; 11 bases are a match to TRBD1. The germline V gene encodes CDR1 LGHNA and CDR2 YSLEER. V shed 3 bases, J shed 5 bases, and the junction held 8 bases outside the gene matches. The CDR3 totals 16 residues.

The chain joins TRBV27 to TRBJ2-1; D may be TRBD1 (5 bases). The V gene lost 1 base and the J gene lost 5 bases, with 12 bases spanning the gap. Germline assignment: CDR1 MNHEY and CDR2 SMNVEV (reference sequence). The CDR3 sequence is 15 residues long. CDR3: CASSLYRQADNEQFF. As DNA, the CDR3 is TGTGCCAGCAGTTTATACAGGCAGGCGGACAATGAGCAGTTCTTC.

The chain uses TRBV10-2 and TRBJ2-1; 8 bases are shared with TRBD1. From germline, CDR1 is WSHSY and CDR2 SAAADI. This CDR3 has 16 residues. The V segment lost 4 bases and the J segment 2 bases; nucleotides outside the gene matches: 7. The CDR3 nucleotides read TGCGCCAGCAGTGTGGGTCCGACAGGGGCCTACAATGAGCAGTTCTTC. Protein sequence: CASSVGPTGAYNEQFF.

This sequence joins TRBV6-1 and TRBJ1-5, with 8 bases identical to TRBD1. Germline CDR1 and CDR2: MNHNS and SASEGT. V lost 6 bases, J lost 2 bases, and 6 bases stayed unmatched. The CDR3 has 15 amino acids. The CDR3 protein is CASRRTGRGNQPQHF. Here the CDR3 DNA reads TGTGCCAGCAGGAGGACAGGGCGGGGCAATCAGCCCCAGCATTTT.

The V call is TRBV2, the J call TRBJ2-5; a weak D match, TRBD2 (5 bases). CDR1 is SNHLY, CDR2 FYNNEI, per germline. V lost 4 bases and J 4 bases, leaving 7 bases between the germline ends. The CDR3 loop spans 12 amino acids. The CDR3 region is CASSGEGETQYF. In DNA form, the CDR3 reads TGTGCCAGCAGTGGAGAGGGAGAGACCCAGTACTTC.

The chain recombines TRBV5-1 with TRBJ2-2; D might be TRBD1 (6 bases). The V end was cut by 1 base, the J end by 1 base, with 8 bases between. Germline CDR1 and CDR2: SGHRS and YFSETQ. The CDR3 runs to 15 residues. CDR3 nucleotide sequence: TGCGCCAGCAGCTTGTCGACAGGGAACACCGGGGAGCTGTTTTTT. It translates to CASSLSTGNTGELFF.

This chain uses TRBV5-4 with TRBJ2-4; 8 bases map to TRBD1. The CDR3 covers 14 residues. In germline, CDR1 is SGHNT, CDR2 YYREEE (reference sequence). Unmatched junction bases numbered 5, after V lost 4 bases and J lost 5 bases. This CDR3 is CASSPGTGENIQYF. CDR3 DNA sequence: TGTGCCAGCAGCCCAGGGACAGGAGAAAACATTCAGTACTTC.

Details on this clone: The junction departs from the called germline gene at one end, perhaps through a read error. CDR3 in DNA: TGTGCCACCACGGACAGGGTATCTGAAGTTTTCTTT. The encoded protein is CATTDRVSEVFF. The chain employs TRBV6-1 and TRBJ1-1; 8 bases fit TRBD1. This CDR3 is built from 12 residues. Germline V CDR1 and CDR2: MNHNS, SASEGT.

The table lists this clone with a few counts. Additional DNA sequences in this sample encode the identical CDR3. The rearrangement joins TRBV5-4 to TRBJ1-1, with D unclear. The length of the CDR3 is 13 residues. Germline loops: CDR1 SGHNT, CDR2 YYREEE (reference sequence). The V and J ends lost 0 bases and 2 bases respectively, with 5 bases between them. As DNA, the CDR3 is TGTGCCAGCAGCTTGGACAGAAACACTGAAGCTTTCTTT. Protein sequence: CASSLDRNTEAFF. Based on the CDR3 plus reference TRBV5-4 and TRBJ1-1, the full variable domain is ETGVTQSPTHLIKTRGQQVTLRCSSQSGHNTVSWYQQALGQGPQFIFQYYREEENGRGNFPPRFSGLQFPNYSSELNVNALELDDSALYLCASSLDRNTEAFFGQGTRLTVV.

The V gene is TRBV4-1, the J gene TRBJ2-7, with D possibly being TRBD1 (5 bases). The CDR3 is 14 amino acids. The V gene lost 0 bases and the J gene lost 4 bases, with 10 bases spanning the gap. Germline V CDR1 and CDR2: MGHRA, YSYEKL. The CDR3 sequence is CASSQDRAGYEQYF. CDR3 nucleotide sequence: TGCGCCAGCAGCCAAGATAGGGCAGGGTACGAGCAGTACTTC.

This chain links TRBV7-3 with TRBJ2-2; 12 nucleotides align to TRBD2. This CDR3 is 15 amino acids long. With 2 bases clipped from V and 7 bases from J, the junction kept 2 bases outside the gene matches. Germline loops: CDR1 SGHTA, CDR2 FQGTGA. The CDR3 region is CASSLLAGGSGELFF. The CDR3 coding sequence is TGTGCCAGCAGCTTACTAGCGGGGGGGAGCGGGGAGCTGTTTTTT. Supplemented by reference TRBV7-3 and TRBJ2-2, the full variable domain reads GAGVSQTPSNKVTEKGKYVELRCDPISGHTALYWYRQSLGQGPEFLIYFQGTGAADDSGLPNDRFFAVRPEGSVSTLKIQRTERGDSAVYLCASSLLAGGSGELFFGEGSRLTVL.

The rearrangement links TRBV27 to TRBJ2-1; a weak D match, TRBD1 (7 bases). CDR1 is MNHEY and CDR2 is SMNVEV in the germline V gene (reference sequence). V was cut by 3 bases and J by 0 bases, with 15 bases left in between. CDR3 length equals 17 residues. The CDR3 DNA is TGTGCCAGCAGTTTGAAGGGGGCGGGAAGCTCCTACAATGAGCAGTTCTTC. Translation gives CASSLKGAGSSYNEQFF.

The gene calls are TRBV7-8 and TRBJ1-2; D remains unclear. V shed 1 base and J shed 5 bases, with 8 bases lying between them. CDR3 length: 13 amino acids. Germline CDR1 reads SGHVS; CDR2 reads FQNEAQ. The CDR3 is CASSLGADYGYTF. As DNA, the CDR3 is TGTGCCAGCAGCTTAGGGGCAGATTATGGCTACACCTTC.

For the CDR3, the DNA is TGTGCCAGCAGTTACTCCCAGGAAACTAACTATGGCTACACCTTC. Encoded protein: CASSYSQETNYGYTF. J is TRBJ1-2 and V is TRBV6-5; D call uncertain. This CDR3 spans 15 amino acids. Germline CDR1 reads MNHEY; CDR2 reads SVGAGI. Trimming shortened V by 0 bases and J by 0 bases, and 8 bases separated the two germline ends.

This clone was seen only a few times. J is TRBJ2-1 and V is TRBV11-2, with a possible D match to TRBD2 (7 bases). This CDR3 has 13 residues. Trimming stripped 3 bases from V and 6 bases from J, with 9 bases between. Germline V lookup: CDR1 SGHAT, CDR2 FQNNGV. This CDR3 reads CASSFGGLNEQFF. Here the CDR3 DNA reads TGTGCCAGCAGCTTCGGGGGGCTCAATGAGCAGTTCTTC. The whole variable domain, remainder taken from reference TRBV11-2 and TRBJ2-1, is EAGVAQSPRYKIIEKRQSVAFWCNPISGHATLYWYQQILGQGPKLLIQFQNNGVVDDSQLPKDRFSAERLKGVDSTLKIQPAKLEDSAVYLCASSFGGLNEQFFGPGTRLTVL.

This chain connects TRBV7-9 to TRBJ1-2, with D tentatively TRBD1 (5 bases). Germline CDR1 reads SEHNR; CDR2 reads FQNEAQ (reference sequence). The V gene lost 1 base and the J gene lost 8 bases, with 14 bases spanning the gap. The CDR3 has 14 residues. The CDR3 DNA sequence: TGTGCCAGCAGCTTAGTGGGCAGGGAAGGGGGCTACACCTTC. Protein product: CASSLVGREGGYTF.

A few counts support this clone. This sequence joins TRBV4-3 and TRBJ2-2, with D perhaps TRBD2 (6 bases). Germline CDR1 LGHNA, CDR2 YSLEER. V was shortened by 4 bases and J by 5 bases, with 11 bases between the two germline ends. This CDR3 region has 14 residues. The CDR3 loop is CASSPRRETGELFF. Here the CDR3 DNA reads TGCGCCAGCAGCCCCCGACGGGAGACCGGGGAGCTGTTTTTT.

The CDR3 DNA sequence: TGTGCCAGTAGTATACAATCTAATGAAAAACTGTTTTTT. Translating gives CASSIQSNEKLFF. The rearrangement links TRBV19 to TRBJ1-4; D gene uncertain. The CDR3 runs to 13 residues. Looked up from germline, CDR1 is LNHDA and CDR2 is SQIVND (reference sequence). V shed 2 bases and J shed 3 bases, with 4 bases lying between them. Complete variable domain (other parts from reference TRBV19 and TRBJ1-4): DGGITQSPKYLFRKEGQNVTLSCEQNLNHDAMYWYRQDPGQGLRLIYYSQIVNDFQKGDIAEGYSVSREKKESFPLTVTSAQKNPTAFYLCASSIQSNEKLFFGSGTQLSVL.